This T cell receptor beta chain was sequenced in a study of long-term antiretroviral therapy in people with HIV. The run of the v3.0 immunoSEQ assay was at survey level. Produced via immunoSEQ multiplex PCR; TCRdb's table is partial and in-frame only. The sample includes some 21,000 clones, 85% to 90% of them seen just once. The CDR3 extends over 15 amino acids. Trimming took 4 bases from V and 6 from J, leaving 16 bases between them. The germline V gene encodes CDR1 SGHTS and CDR2 YDEGEE. A word on this clone: No antigen is known for it.

Study observations and caveats: Post-ART diversity increased but stayed below transplant donor controls. The blood, collected between about 2003 and 2017, was possibly taken under older ART regimens.

The sequencing here drew on unsorted PBMCs, taken 2.3 years after starting antiretroviral therapy. The V gene is TRBV5-8, the J gene TRBJ1-4; D is ambiguous. The clonotype originates from a man in his sixties with HIV. CDR3 DNA: TGTGCCAGCAGCAGGGATGGGGTGCTTGATGAAAAACTGTTTTTT. It specifies CASSRDGVLDEKLFF.